The 20 T cell receptor beta chains below were found in one sample sequenced in a study of T-cell memory formation after mild COVID-19. TCRdb called the 5' RACE reads again in MiXCR, with one record for every CDR3 protein. The sample lists under 550,000 distinct CDR3 sequences, 18% occurring once. The sample taken for sequencing was PBMCs or a T cell subset sorted from them (not recorded which). Receptor source: an adult woman who had mild COVID-19 (a few samples of this study predate the infection). Cell type and time point are not known.

This clonotype has at least ten counts. The V gene is TRBV12-3 or TRBV12-4, the J gene TRBJ2-3; TRBD2 agrees at 14 bases. V lost 6 bases, J lost 12 bases, and 8 bases stayed unmatched. CDR3 length: 14 residues. CDR3 bases: TGTGCCAGCAGGGGGACTAGCGGGAGAGGGGACCAGTATTTT. As protein: CASRGTSGRGDQYF.

The table lists this clonotype with many counts. This rearrangement joins TRBV29-1 to TRBJ1-1; TRBD1 matches 11 bases. Per germline, CDR1 SQVTM and CDR2 ANQGSEA. Germline trimming cut 7 bases from V and 1 base from J; bases unmatched to any gene: 8. The CDR3 has 15 amino acids. As DNA, the CDR3 is TGCAGCGGTCGGACAGGGGGCATGTGGAACACTGAAGCTTTCTTT. Protein sequence: CSGRTGGMWNTEAFF.

This clonotype has more than one count but fewer than ten. The chain links TRBV18 to TRBJ1-2; D is uncertain. CDR1 and CDR2 from the germline V gene are KGHSH and LQKENI. The germline V and J ends were trimmed by 2 bases and 0 bases, with 7 bases remaining between them. The CDR3 spans 14 residues. The DNA of the CDR3 is TGTGCCAGCTCACCAGCCCAATCTAACTATGGCTACACCTTC. It translates to CASSPAQSNYGYTF.

This clonotype has only one observation. CDR3 loop: CASRISTQGPGYGYTF. As DNA, the CDR3 is TGTGCCAGCAGGATTTCTACACAGGGTCCTGGCTATGGCTACACCTTC. The chain uses TRBV6-5 and TRBJ1-2, with a tentative D call TRBD1 (6 bases). This CDR3 region has 16 residues. Germline V gene lookup returns CDR1 MNHEY and CDR2 SVGAGI. With 6 bases removed from V and 4 bases from J, the gap between germline ends came to 21 bases.

CDR3: CSVAGQTYLGYTF. The CDR3 DNA reads as TGCAGCGTTGCGGGACAGACCTATTTGGGCTACACCTTC. V usage is TRBV29-1 and J usage is TRBJ1-2, with TRBD1 identical over 7 bases. Trimming removed 4 bases from V and 8 bases from J; junction bases left unmatched: 10. CDR3 length: 13 residues. CDR1 is SQVTM and CDR2 is ANQGSEA in the germline V gene.

This chain uses TRBV12-3 or TRBV12-4 with TRBJ1-2; D is possibly TRBD1 (5 bases). Trimming left V 5 bases short and J 1 base short, with 11 bases between. The CDR3 sequence is 14 residues long. The CDR3 DNA is TGTGCCAGCAGTCACAGGAGAAATAACTATGGCTACACCTTC. Protein: CASSHRRNNYGYTF.

The rearrangement joins TRBV27 to TRBJ2-2; 10 positions agree with TRBD2. V shed 3 bases and J 5 bases; nucleotides not matched to a gene: 6. The CDR3 contains 16 residues. From germline, CDR1 is MNHEY and CDR2 SMNVEV (reference sequence). CDR3 amino acids: CASSFVLAGHTGELFF. The DNA for the CDR3 is TGTGCCAGCAGTTTTGTACTAGCGGGACATACCGGGGAGCTGTTTTTT.

The chain joins TRBV7-2 to TRBJ2-3; D may be TRBD2 (7 bases). Trimming took off 8 bases at V and 4 bases at J, with 19 bases between the two ends. The CDR3 consists of 15 residues. Germline CDR1 is SGHTA and CDR2 is FQGNSA. The CDR3 DNA reads as TGTGCCAGCCGAAGCGGGACAAAGACTCCAGATACGCAGTATTTT. This codes for CASRSGTKTPDTQYF.

The chain joins TRBV5-1 to TRBJ2-3; 7 bases are shared with TRBD2. There are 14 residues in the CDR3. V lost 0 bases to trimming and J lost 8 bases; unmatched junction nucleotides: 6. Germline CDR1 reads SGHRS; CDR2 reads YFSETQ. The CDR3 nucleotides read TGCGCCAGCAGCTTGGTGGCGGGAGAGGGTACGCAGTATTTT. Translated, it gives CASSLVAGEGTQYF.

This clonotype has only a few counts. This chain links TRBV20-1 with TRBJ2-7; possibly TRBD2 for D (5 bases). Looked up from germline, CDR1 is DFQATT and CDR2 is SNEGSKA (reference sequence). Trimming removed 6 bases at V and 4 bases at J, with 16 bases between. The CDR3 consists of 13 residues. The CDR3: CSAGPPGMYEQYF. DNA for the CDR3: TGCAGTGCGGGCCCCCCGGGGATGTACGAGCAGTACTTC.

This clonotype came up a few times. The chain is built from TRBV5-6 and TRBJ2-1; TRBD2 might be the D (6 bases). CDR3 length: 15 amino acids. The ends were cut back, 5 bases at V and 2 bases at J, with 14 bases in the middle. Germline CDR1 SGHDT, CDR2 YYEEEE. This CDR3 reads CASRPRTGAYNEQFF. Here the CDR3 DNA reads TGTGCCAGCAGACCAAGGACGGGAGCCTACAATGAGCAGTTCTTC.

This rearrangement joins TRBV16 to TRBJ2-3; the match to TRBD2 covers 8 bases. Germline lookup yields CDR1 KGHSY and CDR2 FQNENV. V dropped 2 bases and J dropped 6; count of bases not matched to a gene: 16. CDR3 length: 18 amino acids. The CDR3 sequence: CASSQVGFSGGSTDTQYF. The DNA for the CDR3 is TGTGCCAGCAGCCAAGTAGGTTTCAGCGGGGGATCTACGGATACGCAGTATTTT.

The sample holds many counts of this clonotype. This chain links TRBV5-1 with TRBJ2-3, with D perhaps given as TRBD1 or TRBD2 (6 bases each). Looked up from germline, CDR1 is SGHRS and CDR2 is YFSETQ. The CDR3 sequence is 14 residues long. V was trimmed by 1 base and J by 3 bases, leaving 9 bases between them. This CDR3 reads CASSLTGRTDTQYF. Written as DNA, the CDR3 is TGCGCCAGCAGCTTGACAGGGAGGACAGATACGCAGTATTTT.

Many counts were recorded for this clonotype. V usage is TRBV7-2 and J usage is TRBJ2-2, with TRBD2 matching 15 bases. V was clipped by 5 bases and J by 1 base; unmatched bases: 2. This CDR3 has 17 residues. Germline V lookup: CDR1 SGHTA, CDR2 FQGNSA. The CDR3 bases are TGTGCCAGCAGCGAGGGACTAGCGGGAGGGAACACCGGGGAGCTGTTTTTT. It is translated as CASSEGLAGGNTGELFF.

This chain links TRBV3-1 with TRBJ2-1; perhaps TRBD2 as D (6 bases). Looked up from germline, CDR1 is LGHDT and CDR2 is YNNKEL (reference sequence). Deletions cut 6 bases from V and 0 bases from J, with 15 bases between. The CDR3 is made up of 16 amino acids. CDR3 sequence (DNA): TGTGCCAGCAGTCCCGGGGACTTTGGCTCCTACAATGAGCAGTTCTTC. Amino acid sequence: CASSPGDFGSYNEQFF.

This clonotype showed up just a few times. This chain connects TRBV27 to TRBJ2-3, with 10 bases aligning to TRBD2. V shed 8 bases, J shed 4 bases, and the junction held 15 bases outside the gene matches. Germline-derived CDR1 and CDR2 are MNHEY and SMNVEV (reference sequence). CDR3 length: 17 residues. CDR3 bases: TGTGCCAGCGTATCCACCTCTAGCGGGGGTTGGGCAGATACGCAGTATTTT. Protein: CASVSTSSGGWADTQYF.

This clonotype was found a few times. The V gene is TRBV7-9, the J gene TRBJ2-6; D remains unclear. The V gene lost 5 bases and the J gene lost 1 base, with 6 bases spanning the gap. This CDR3 comprises 14 residues. CDR1 and CDR2 (germline): SEHNR, FQNEAQ (reference sequence). CDR3 protein: CASSTQSGANVLTF. The DNA for the CDR3 is TGTGCCAGCAGCACCCAATCTGGGGCCAACGTCCTGACTTTC.

This clonotype was observed many times. The CDR3, as DNA: TGTGCCAGCGCCGCCGGCGTCACCGGGGAGCTGTTTTTT. Its translation: CASAAGVTGELFF. The gene calls are TRBV6-6 and TRBJ2-2; the D is unclear. V was shortened by 8 bases and J by 4 bases, with 11 bases between the two germline ends. The germline CDR1 and CDR2 sequences are MNHNY and SVGAGI (reference sequence). The CDR3 is 13 residues long.

This clonotype came up a few times. The gene calls are TRBV3-1 and TRBJ2-7; 8 bases are shared with TRBD2. This CDR3 comprises 15 residues. Unmatched junction bases numbered 8, after V lost 2 bases and J lost 5 bases. Per germline, CDR1 LGHDT and CDR2 YNNKEL (reference sequence). CDR3 nucleotide sequence: TGTGCCAGCAGCCAACCAACGGGGGGGAGGAACGAGCAGTACTTC. The encoded protein is CASSQPTGGRNEQYF.

This clonotype was recorded a few times. This chain links TRBV13 with TRBJ2-5; 13 nucleotides match TRBD2. This CDR3 is built from 17 residues. The germline V gene has CDR1 PRHDT and CDR2 FYEKMQ (reference sequence). Trimming took 3 bases from V and 4 from J; bases not matched to a gene: 8. The CDR3 nucleotides read TGTGCCAGCAGCTTCGGACTAGCGGGAGTATTCGGAGAGACCCAGTACTTC. It is translated as CASSFGLAGVFGETQYF.